This T cell receptor beta chain comes out of a study of blood T cell repertoires in COVID-19. Study in general: Spain, Italy and the United States supplied samples that represented acute and convalescent COVID-19. In each case, the material was cDNA or gDNA derived from T cells, B-cell-depleted T cells, or PBMCs.

Generated by immunoSEQ multiplex PCR, the TCRdb table keeps only in-frame clones and is missing some. The data show around 120,000 clones, around nine tenths seen once. During active infection, Seattle patients enrolled and were then monitored through disease. This sequence originates from a man in his fifties or sixties with COVID-19, enrolled during active disease. Sequenced: peripheral blood.

CDR3 protein: CASSLLVPRAADTQYF. In DNA, the CDR3 is TGTGCCAGCAGCTTACTCGTCCCCAGGGCAGCAGATACGCAGTATTTT. The J gene is TRBJ2-3, the V gene TRBV5-5; tentatively, D is TRBD1 (5 bases). This CDR3 has 16 residues. The ends were cut back, 2 bases at V and 4 bases at J, with 17 bases in the middle. Germline lookup yields CDR1 SGHKS and CDR2 YYEKEE (reference sequence).